The 9 T cell receptor beta chains below come from one sample, sequenced in a study of blood T cells in healthy people across ages. Primed by a sample-barcoded 5' primer and a J-beta primer mix, a second PCR proceeded for about 7 to 11 cycles. TCRdb re-called the 5' RACE reads through MiXCR, storing one row per CDR3 protein. The data show roughly 1.9 million distinct CDR3 sequences, with 35% to 50% seen just once and under 25% held by the top ten. Sample: blood. These TCRs come from a human donor in good health.

About this clonotype: Its ends do not fully match the called genes, so a read error is possible. The gene calls are TRBV6-6 and TRBJ1-2; D uncertain. CDR3 length: 14 amino acids. Germline assignment: CDR1 MNHNY and CDR2 SVGAGI (reference sequence). The chain's CDR3 is CPSSYVRQNYGYTF. DNA of the CDR3: TGTCCCAGCAGTTACGTCAGGCAAAACTATGGCTACACCTTC.

The chain recombines TRBV9 with TRBJ2-2; no definite D call. Germline V gene lookup returns CDR1 SGDLS and CDR2 YYNGEE. V was shortened by 1 base and J by 3 bases, with 10 bases between the two germline ends. The CDR3 sequence is 15 residues long. The CDR3 spells CASSVSEVHTGELFF. DNA for the CDR3: TGTGCCAGCAGCGTATCGGAAGTGCACACCGGGGAGCTGTTTTTT.

The rearrangement links TRBV20-1 to TRBJ2-7, with 8 nucleotides matching TRBD1. CDR1 and CDR2 (germline): DFQATT, SNEGSKA (reference sequence). Trimming took 2 bases from V and 4 from J; bases not matched to a gene: 13. This CDR3 is 16 amino acids long. This CDR3 is CSARNPGDRGLYEQYF. The CDR3 DNA is TGCAGTGCTAGAAACCCCGGCGACAGGGGTCTTTACGAGCAGTACTTC.

The chain joins TRBV7-2 to TRBJ2-3; D remains ambiguous. The CDR3 runs 13 residues. V lost 4 bases to trimming and J lost 10 bases, with 15 bases between them. CDR1 is SGHTA, CDR2 FQGNSA, per germline. The CDR3 DNA sequence: TGTGCCAGCAGCTCGACGACCATCCCACCGCAGTATTTT. Translated, it gives CASSSTTIPPQYF.

On this clonotype itself: Mismatch with germline at one junction end may stem from a read error. The chain has TRBV12-3 or TRBV12-4 and TRBJ1-2; D possibly corresponds to TRBD1 (5 bases). The CDR3 is 14 amino acids. The CDR3 DNA sequence: TGTGCCAGCAGCCCCAGGGACTGGGGCTATGGCTGCACCTTC. This codes for CASSPRDWGYGCTF.

This clonotype was seen a few times. The V call is TRBV29-1, the J call TRBJ2-5, with TRBD2 identical over 10 bases. CDR1 and CDR2 (germline): SQVTM, ANQGSEA. The CDR3 runs 14 residues. V lost 5 bases, J lost 5 bases, and 8 bases stayed unmatched. Here the CDR3 reads CSVKPAGGRETQYF. CDR3 nucleotides: TGCAGCGTTAAACCAGCGGGGGGGCGTGAGACCCAGTACTTC.

The rearrangement uses TRBV4-2 and TRBJ2-7; D call uncertain. Germline V gene data show CDR1 as LGHNA and CDR2 as YNFKEQ. This CDR3 spans 15 amino acids. Trimming shortened V by 0 bases and J by 2 bases, and 11 bases separated the two germline ends. CDR3: CASSQEKVSTYEQYF. As DNA, the CDR3 is TGTGCCAGCAGCCAAGAAAAAGTTTCGACCTACGAGCAGTACTTC.

This chain joins TRBV12-3 or TRBV12-4 and TRBJ2-7, with unresolved D. V was cut by 3 bases and J by 3 bases, with 12 bases left in between. The CDR3 extends over 14 amino acids. As DNA, the CDR3 is TGTGCCAGCAGTTTCGGGCACAGAGACTACGAGCAGTACTTC. This codes for CASSFGHRDYEQYF.

The rearrangement joins TRBV7-2 to TRBJ1-2; TRBD1 matches 10 bases. J gave up 7 bases and V 0 bases, and 5 bases lay outside the gene matches. The CDR3 extends over 15 amino acids. CDR1 is SGHTA, CDR2 FQGNSA, per germline. The CDR3 DNA reads as TGTGCCAGCAGCTTAGCGCTTGGACAGGGGGGTGGCTACACCTTC. It encodes CASSLALGQGGGYTF.